The clone carrying this T cell receptor beta chain was recorded many times. What it recognizes is unknown. This record belongs to a study of blood T cells in healthy people across ages. Through a sample-barcoded 5' primer and a J-beta primer mix, a second PCR was run for roughly 7 to 11 cycles. In TCRdb, the 5' RACE reads were re-called with MiXCR into one record per CDR3 protein. Of 800,000 to 950,000 distinct CDR3 sequences detected, almost 30% appear once; the ten largest clones hold about 9.4%. V lost 3 bases, J lost 3 bases, and 17 bases lay in between. Germline assignment: CDR1 SQVTM and CDR2 ANQGSEA. The CDR3 is made up of 15 amino acids. Regarding the study as a whole: Significant beta diversity loss was already apparent by age roughly 38, declining roughly linearly.

A further study also used this sample, focusing on T cells of mothers and their children. This second study notes: Study donors consisted of a few healthy Caucasian mothers and their six children. No clone of persistent microchimeric T cells was detected.

The chain recombines TRBV29-1 with TRBJ1-1; a weak D match, TRBD1 (5 bases). Sequencing input: blood. This receptor was taken from a woman in her 40s in good health. The CDR3: CSVEGLLGTDTEAFF. CDR3 DNA sequence: TGCAGCGTTGAGGGGCTACTTGGGACGGACACTGAAGCTTTCTTT.